This is a list of T cell receptor beta chains from one sample in a study of OX40 agonist ivuxolimab in advanced cancers. Profiled with immunoSEQ multiplex PCR; TCRdb holds only in-frame clones, not every one. The repertoire holds around 95,000 clones, with around 91% as singletons. The sequences come from CD4+ or CD8+ T cells sorted from blood, collected in a trial of the OX40 agonist ivuxolimab. Receptor source: an adult with an advanced solid tumor such as melanoma, head and neck, liver or kidney cancer. Both conserved end residues are part of each CDR3. A D gene is named only where the DNA matches it firmly. A clone size is listed for some rows: how often the clone was seen (once, few, many), or a class if it is expanded.

TRBD2,TRBJ2-3,-,TRBV9,TGTGCCAGCAGCGTAGGGACTAGCGGGAGCACAGATACGCAGTATTTT,CASSVGTSGSTDTQYF
-,TRBJ1-2,-,TRBV6-5,TGTGCCAGCCGAAGGATTTCTAACTATGGCTACACCTTC,CASRRISNYGYTF
-,TRBJ1-3,-,TRBV19,TGTGCCAGTAGCCCCCCCGGGGCAAACTCTGGAAACACCATATATTTT,CASSPPGANSGNTIYF
TRBD2,TRBJ2-4,-,TRBV18,TGTGCCAGCTCACAAGGGAGCGGGAGGCTCGGCATTCAGTACTTC,CASSQGSGRLGIQYF
-,TRBJ1-5,-,TRBV28,TGTGCCAGCAGTTTACAACTGGGATCGTATAGCAATCAGCCCCAGCATTTT,CASSLQLGSYSNQPQHF
TRBD1,TRBJ1-4,-,TRBV6-1,TGTGCCAGCAGTGCGAACAGGGGAACTAATGAAAAACTGTTTTTT,CASSANRGTNEKLFF
TRBD1,TRBJ2-1,-,TRBV5-1,TGCGCCAGCAGCTTAGGAACAGGGGGACCCTACAATGAGCAGTTCTTC,CASSLGTGGPYNEQFF
TRBD1,TRBJ1-2,-,TRBV19,TGTGCCAGTAGTATACAGGGGGCTCCTAACTATGGCTACACCTTC,CASSIQGAPNYGYTF
-,TRBJ1-3,-,TRBV19,TGTGCCAGTACCCACAGCTCTGGAAACACCATATATTTT,CASTHSSGNTIYF
TRBD2,TRBJ2-7,-,TRBV5-1,TGCGCCAGCAGCTCGGGACTTGGGACTAGCGGGAGGGCATCGCAGTACTTC,CASSSGLGTSGRASQYF
-,TRBJ1-2,-,TRBV6-1,TGTGCCAGCAGGGACAGCGCTCTTAACTATGGCTACACCTTC,CASRDSALNYGYTF
-,TRBJ2-5,few,TRBV19,TGTGCCAGTAGCCTTGCCGGATTAGAGACCCAGTACTTC,CASSLAGLETQYF
-,TRBJ1-1,-,TRBV19,TGTGCCAGTAGACCGGTGGGGGGCACTGAAGCTTTCTTT,CASRPVGGTEAFF
-,TRBJ2-1,once,TRBV20-1,TGCAGTGCTAGAGGAACTTGGGAGCAGTTCTTC,CSARGTWEQFF
-,TRBJ2-1,-,TRBV11-2,TGTGCCAGCAGCGTAACAGGGTTCGAGCAGTTCTTC,CASSVTGFEQFF
-,TRBJ1-2,-,TRBV5-6,TGTGCCAGCAGGGAAGGTTACTTAGACTATGGCTACACCTTC,CASREGYLDYGYTF
-,TRBJ2-1,-,TRBV29-1,TGCAGCGTTGTCCCTCGGGACAATGAGCAGTTCTTC,CSVVPRDNEQFF
-,TRBJ1-2,few,TRBV6-5,TGTGCCAGCAGAAGACAGGAGAACTATGGCTACACCTTC,CASRRQENYGYTF
-,TRBJ1-5,-,TRBV19,TGTGCCAGTACCCCACAGGTGAATAGCAATCAGCCCCAGCATTTT,CASTPQVNSNQPQHF
TRBD2,TRBJ2-1,-,TRBV15,TGTGCCACCAGCAGAGAAAGACTAGCGGGGAATGAGCAGTTCTTC,CATSRERLAGNEQFF
TRBD1,TRBJ2-2,-,TRBV7-9,TGTGCAGAAACAGGGGGCGGGAACACCGGGGAGCTGTTTTTT,CAETGGGNTGELFF
-,TRBJ1-5,-,TRBV19,TGTGCCAGTCGGTGGGCTTATAGCAATCAGCCCCAGCATTTT,CASRWAYSNQPQHF
-,TRBJ2-7,-,TRBV28,TGTGCCAGCAGTTTAGGGACCATCCTAGCGCTTAGACCAGAGCCCTACGAGCAGTACTTC,CASSLGTILALRPEPYEQYF
-,TRBJ2-3,-,TRBV29-1,TGCAGCGTTGGGTACACAGATACGCAGTATTTT,CSVGYTDTQYF
-,TRBJ1-1,-,TRBV15,TGTGCCACCAGCAGAGATTATGTGAACACTGAAGCTTTCTTT,CATSRDYVNTEAFF
-,TRBJ2-1,-,TRBV29-1,TGCAGCCTAGCCTCGGGGGGCCATGGGTCCAATGAGCAGTTCTTC,CSLASGGHGSNEQFF
-,TRBJ1-1,-,TRBV5-1,TGCGCCAGCAGCCCCCCTGGGAGGGAGACTGAAGCTTTCTTT,CASSPPGRETEAFF
TRBD2,TRBJ2-7,once,TRBV28,TGTGCCAGCAGCCGGAACCGGGGACTAGCGGGAGTATACGAGCAGTACTTC,CASSRNRGLAGVYEQYF
TRBD2,TRBJ2-5,-,TRBV6-1,TGTGCCAGCCGGTTTGGGGGAGGGCAAGAGACCCAGTACTTC,CASRFGGGQETQYF
-,TRBJ2-1,-,TRBV30,TGTGCCTGGAGGGTCAGGGGTTTGGGCCATGAGCAGTTCTTC,CAWRVRGLGHEQFF
-,TRBJ2-3,-,TRBV5-1,TGCGCCAGCAGCATCGGTCGGGGCGGTAGCACAGATACGCAGTATTTT,CASSIGRGGSTDTQYF
TRBD2,TRBJ2-7,-,TRBV5-1,TGCGCCAGCAGCCCGACGCGAGGTAGCGGGCTCTACGAGCAGTACTTC,CASSPTRGSGLYEQYF
-,TRBJ2-2,-,TRBV5-1,TGCGCCAGCAGCTTGGGCAGTAACACCGGGGAGCTGTTTTTT,CASSLGSNTGELFF
TRBD2,TRBJ2-5,-,TRBV19,TGTGCCAGTACCACCACTAGCGGGGGGCCGCAAGAGACCCAGTACTTC,CASTTTSGGPQETQYF
-,TRBJ2-5,-,TRBV28,TGTGCCAGCAGTGTTGGGGAGACCCAGTACTTC,CASSVGETQYF
TRBD1,TRBJ1-2,-,TRBV7-2,TGTGCCAGCAGAGAAGACAGGGCGGGGGGCTACACCTTC,CASREDRAGGYTF
-,TRBJ1-5,-,TRBV6-1,TGTGCCAGCAGCGAAGGACTCAGGGTTTATCAGCCCCAGCATTTT,CASSEGLRVYQPQHF
-,TRBJ1-3,once,TRBV11-2,TGTGCCAGCAGCTTTGGCGTGGGGTCTGGAAACACCATATATTTT,CASSFGVGSGNTIYF
-,TRBJ2-7,-,TRBV7-6,TGTGCCAGCAGCTTAGGGACCGGACCCTCCGAGCAGTACTTC,CASSLGTGPSEQYF
-,TRBJ2-1,once,TRBV4-2,TGTGCCAGCAGCCAAGAGGGCAGGTCTATTTACAATGAGCAGTTCTTC,CASSQEGRSIYNEQFF
TRBD1,TRBJ2-5,-,TRBV5-4,TGTGCCAGCAGTCCGGGACAGGGGGCGCCGGGGAGAGAGACCCAGTACTTC,CASSPGQGAPGRETQYF
-,TRBJ1-5,-,TRBV6-5,TGTGCCAGCAGTCGAAAGTGGGATCAGCCCCAGCATTTT,CASSRKWDQPQHF
TRBD2,TRBJ2-1,few,TRBV19,TGTGCCAGTAGTATGATGACTAGCGGGGGTAATGAGCAGTTCTTC,CASSMMTSGGNEQFF
-,TRBJ1-5,-,TRBV19,TGTGCCAGTAGTATAGGCGGGGGGACCAATCAGCCCCAGCATTTT,CASSIGGGTNQPQHF
-,TRBJ2-5,-,TRBV9,TGTGCCAGCAGCGTAGGGGTGGGAGAGACCCAGTACTTC,CASSVGVGETQYF
-,TRBJ2-2,-,TRBV30,TGTGCCTGGAGTGCAGGGAACACCGGGGAGCTGTTTTTT,CAWSAGNTGELFF
-,TRBJ2-7,-,TRBV28,TGTGCCAGCAGCTTAGGGGATGGGGAGCAGTACTTC,CASSLGDGEQYF
-,TRBJ2-2,-,TRBV5-7,TGTGCCAGCAGCCTTATCGGACAGGCAAACACCGGGGGGCTGTTTTTT,CASSLIGQANTGGLFF
TRBD2,TRBJ2-7,few,TRBV25-1,TGTGCCAGCAGTGGATTAGCGGGACTCCACGAGCAGTACTTC,CASSGLAGLHEQYF
-,TRBJ1-1,few,TRBV5-4,TGTGCCAGCAGTTTGGAGTCTGGGGACACTGAAGCTTTCTTT,CASSLESGDTEAFF
-,TRBJ1-6,-,TRBV15,TGTGCCACCAGCAGCGCCGATTCACCCCTCCACTTT,CATSSADSPLHF
TRBD1,TRBJ2-7,few,TRBV28,TGTGCCAGCAGTTTGGGAACTATAACAGGACAGGGAAGTAACGAGCAGTACTTC,CASSLGTITGQGSNEQYF
-,TRBJ1-5,-,TRBV18,TGTGCCACTGGGGCGGCGGGTACGCCCCAGCATTTT,CATGAAGTPQHF